The clone carrying this TCR beta chain was found a few times. The antigen remains unidentified. Within the library, unique molecular identifiers were attached to each individual cDNA molecule. Original handling: TCR counts had a median of approximately 96,000 per sample and spanned about 23,224 to 690,600. TCRdb reprocessed the RACE reads via MiXCR and lists one record per CDR3 protein. TCRdb, not the authors, supplied the V and J calls. The sample consists of tens of thousands of distinct CDR3 sequences, about 3.5% of them appearing once. This specimen comes from a study of human T cells and chemical hapten exposure. Study-level background: There were per-sample TCR yield variations, arising mainly from small pooled library volume differences.

Time point indicated: healthy volunteer bleed at 6 weeks. Whole blood, unfractionated, served as the material for total RNA extraction. CDR3 length equals 14 residues. V was cut by 5 bases and J by 5 bases, with 18 bases left in between. Germline CDR1 is DFQATT and CDR2 is SNEGSKA (reference sequence). General study points: Sensitization with DPC brought no change to TCRs above 1 in 1000 in frequency.

Sequenced input: whole blood. The origin of this receptor is a human donor in good health. Some clones in this sample may be carry-over from other donors' samples. This sequence joins TRBV20-1 and TRBJ1-2, with unresolved D. The CDR3 sequence: CSAPSGPHLYGYTF. CDR3 sequence (DNA): TGCAGTGCTCCGTCTGGGCCTCACCTGTATGGCTACACCTTC.